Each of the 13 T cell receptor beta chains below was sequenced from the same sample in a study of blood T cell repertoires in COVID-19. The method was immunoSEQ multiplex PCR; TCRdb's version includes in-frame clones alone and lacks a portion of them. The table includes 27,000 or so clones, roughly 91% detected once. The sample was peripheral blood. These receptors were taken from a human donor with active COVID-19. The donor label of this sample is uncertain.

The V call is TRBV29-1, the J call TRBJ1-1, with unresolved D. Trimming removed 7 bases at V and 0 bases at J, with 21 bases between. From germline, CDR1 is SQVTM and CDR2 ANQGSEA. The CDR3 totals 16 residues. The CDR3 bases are TGCAGCGCAGAGCGGGTGACCTTAGTATTGAACACTGAAGCTTTCTTT. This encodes CSAERVTLVLNTEAFF. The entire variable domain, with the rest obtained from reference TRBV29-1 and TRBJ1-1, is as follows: SAVISQKPSRDICQRGTSLTIQCQVDSQVTMMFWYRQQPGQSLTLIATANQGSEATYESGFVIDKFPISRPNLTFSTLTVSNMSPEDSSIYLCSAERVTLVLNTEAFFGQGTRLTVV.

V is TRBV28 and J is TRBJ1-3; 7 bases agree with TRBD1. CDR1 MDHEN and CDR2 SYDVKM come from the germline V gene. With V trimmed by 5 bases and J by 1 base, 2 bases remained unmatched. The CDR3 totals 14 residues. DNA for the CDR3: TGTGCCAGCAGTATACAGGGGTCTGGAAACACCATATATTTT. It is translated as CASSIQGSGNTIYF.

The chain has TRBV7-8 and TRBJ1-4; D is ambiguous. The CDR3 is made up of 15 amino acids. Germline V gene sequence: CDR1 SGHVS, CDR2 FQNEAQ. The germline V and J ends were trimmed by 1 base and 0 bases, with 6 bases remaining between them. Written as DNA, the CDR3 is TGTGCCAGCAGCTTAGGTTCTCCAACTAATGAAAAACTGTTTTTT. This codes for CASSLGSPTNEKLFF.

The CDR3 protein is CASSRGSDTQYF. In DNA form, the CDR3 reads TGTGCCAGCAGCAGGGGCTCAGATACGCAGTATTTT. The rearrangement links TRBV3-1 (or the pseudogene TRBV3-2) to TRBJ2-3, with D perhaps TRBD1 (5 bases). Looked up from germline, CDR1 is LGHDT and CDR2 is YNNKEL (reference sequence). The CDR3 runs to 12 residues. V was shortened by 5 bases and J by 4 bases, with 7 bases between the two germline ends.

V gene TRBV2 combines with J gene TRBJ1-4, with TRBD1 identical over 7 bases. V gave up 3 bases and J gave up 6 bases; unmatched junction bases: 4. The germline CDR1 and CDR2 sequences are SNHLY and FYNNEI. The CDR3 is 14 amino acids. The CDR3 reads CASSETGRYEKLFF. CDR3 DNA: TGTGCCAGCAGTGAGACAGGGCGCTATGAAAAACTGTTTTTT.

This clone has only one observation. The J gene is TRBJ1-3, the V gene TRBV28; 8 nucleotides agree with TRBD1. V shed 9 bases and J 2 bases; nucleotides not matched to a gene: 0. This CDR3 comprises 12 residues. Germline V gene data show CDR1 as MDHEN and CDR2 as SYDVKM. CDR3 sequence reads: CARQGAGNTIYF. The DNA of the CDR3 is TGTGCCAGACAGGGGGCTGGAAACACCATATATTTT.

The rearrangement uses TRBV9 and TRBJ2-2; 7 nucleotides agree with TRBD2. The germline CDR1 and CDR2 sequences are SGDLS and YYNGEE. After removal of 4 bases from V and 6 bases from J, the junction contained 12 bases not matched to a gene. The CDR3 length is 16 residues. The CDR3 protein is CASSLSGATTSGELFF. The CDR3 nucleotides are TGTGCCAGCAGCTTAAGCGGGGCGACAACATCCGGGGAGCTGTTTTTT.

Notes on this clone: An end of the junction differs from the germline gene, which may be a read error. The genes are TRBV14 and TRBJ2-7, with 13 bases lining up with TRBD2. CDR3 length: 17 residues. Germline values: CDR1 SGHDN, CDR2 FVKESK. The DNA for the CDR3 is TGTGCCAGCAGCTTCCGACAGGTACTAGCGGGAGGGAAAGGATTGGCCTTC. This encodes CASSFRQVLAGGKGLAF.

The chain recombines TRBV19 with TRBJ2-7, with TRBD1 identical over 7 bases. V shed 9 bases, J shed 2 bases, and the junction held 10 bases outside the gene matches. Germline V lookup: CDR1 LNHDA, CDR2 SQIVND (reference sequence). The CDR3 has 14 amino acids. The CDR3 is CARRGQRNAYEQYF. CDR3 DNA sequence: TGTGCCAGACGGGGACAGCGAAACGCCTACGAGCAGTACTTC.

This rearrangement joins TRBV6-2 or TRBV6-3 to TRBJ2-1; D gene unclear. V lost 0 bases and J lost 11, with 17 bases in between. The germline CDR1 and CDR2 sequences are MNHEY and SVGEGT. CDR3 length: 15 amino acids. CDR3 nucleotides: TGTGCCAGCAGTTACTCGACGTGGCCCTGGAGTAAGCAGTTCTTC. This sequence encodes CASSYSTWPWSKQFF.

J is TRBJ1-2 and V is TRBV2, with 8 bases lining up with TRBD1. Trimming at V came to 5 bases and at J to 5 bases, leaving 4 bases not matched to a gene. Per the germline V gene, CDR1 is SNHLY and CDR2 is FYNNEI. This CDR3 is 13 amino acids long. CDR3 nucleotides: TGTGCCAGCAGTTACGGACAGGGATATGGCTACACCTTC. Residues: CASSYGQGYGYTF.

In DNA form, the CDR3 reads TGTGCCAGCAGCTTCCGGGGGGTTGAGGGGCAGTACTTC. This gives the protein CASSFRGVEGQYF. The gene calls are TRBV5-6 and TRBJ2-7; 7 bases fit TRBD2. The CDR3 sequence is 13 residues long. CDR1 is SGHDT, CDR2 YYEEEE, per germline. V trimming: 2 bases; J trimming: 9 bases; junction bases outside the gene matches: 8. The whole variable domain, remainder taken from reference TRBV5-6 and TRBJ2-7, is DAGVTQSPTHLIKTRGQQVTLRCSPKSGHDTVSWYQQALGQGPQFIFQYYEEEERQRGNFPDRFSGHQFPNYSSELNVNALLLGDSALYLCASSFRGVEGQYFGPGTRLTVT.

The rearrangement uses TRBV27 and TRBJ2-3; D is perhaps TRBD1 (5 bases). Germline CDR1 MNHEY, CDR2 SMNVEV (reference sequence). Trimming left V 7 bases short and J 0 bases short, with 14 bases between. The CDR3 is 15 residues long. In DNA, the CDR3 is TGTGCCAGCACTTACCAGGGTAAGAGCACAGATACGCAGTATTTT. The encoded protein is CASTYQGKSTDTQYF.